The 6 T cell receptor beta chains presented below share a single source sample, sequenced in a study of CD8+ T cells in alopecia areata. Reverse transcription of extracted RNA yielded cDNA, which provided the sequencing template. This table comes from immunoSEQ multiplex PCR, and its TCRdb copy is limited to in-frame clones, with some not included. The sample consists of around 100,000 clones, less than 70% of them appearing once. The sample taken for sequencing was CD4+ T cells sorted from blood. Receptor source: a human donor in good health.

The CDR3, as DNA: TGTGCCAGCAGCCGCCTGACAGGGGGGCAAGAGACCCAGTACTTC. Amino acids: CASSRLTGGQETQYF. The V call is TRBV6-5, the J call TRBJ2-5, with 9 positions matching TRBD1. The CDR3 has 15 residues. Germline V CDR1 and CDR2: MNHEY, SVGAGI. V was clipped by 6 bases and J by 2 bases; unmatched bases: 7.

This clone turned up a few times. J is TRBJ2-7 and V is TRBV10-2, with TRBD1 identical over 8 bases. CDR1 and CDR2 from the germline V gene are WSHSY and SAAADI. The CDR3 sequence is 15 residues long. V trimming: 3 bases; J trimming: 3 bases; junction bases outside the gene matches: 7. This CDR3 reads CASSDSGTGRYEQYF. The CDR3 coding sequence is TGCGCCAGCAGTGATTCCGGGACAGGCCGCTACGAGCAGTACTTC.

The V call is TRBV9, the J call TRBJ2-1; D possibly corresponds to TRBD2 (5 bases). CDR3 length: 14 residues. V lost 6 bases and J 1 base, leaving 11 bases between the germline ends. Germline CDR1 SGDLS, CDR2 YYNGEE. The CDR3 nucleotides read TGTGCCAGCACACCACTAGTGTCCTACAATGAGCAGTTCTTC. Its protein product is CASTPLVSYNEQFF.

In its sample, this clone was seen a few times. This sequence joins TRBV4-3 and TRBJ1-1, with 7 bases matching TRBD1. J gave up 7 bases and V 0 bases, and 8 bases lay outside the gene matches. Germline V gene data show CDR1 as LGHNA and CDR2 as YSLEER. CDR3 length: 15 residues. The CDR3 nucleotides are TGCGCCAGCAGCCAAGATCAAGGGGGCTGGGGTGAAGCTTTCTTT. Translation gives CASSQDQGGWGEAFF.

This clone was seen at least ten times. This chain joins TRBV6-5 and TRBJ1-5; D remains ambiguous. Per germline, CDR1 MNHEY and CDR2 SVGAGI. Trimming pared 6 bases from V and 0 bases from J, leaving 9 bases between. CDR3 size: 14 residues. The CDR3 is CASSFSYSNQPQHF. DNA for the CDR3: TGTGCCAGCAGCTTTAGTTATAGCAATCAGCCCCAGCATTTT.

The V gene is TRBV7-9, the J gene TRBJ2-3, with D perhaps TRBD1 (5 bases). The CDR3 extends over 12 amino acids. V lost 5 bases and J 4 bases, leaving 7 bases between the germline ends. The germline gives CDR1 SEHNR, CDR2 FQNEAQ (reference sequence). This CDR3 reads CASSGAPDTQYF. The CDR3 region has the DNA TGTGCCAGCAGCGGGGCCCCAGATACGCAGTATTTT.